This T cell receptor beta chain was recorded in a study of blood T cell repertoires in COVID-19. Study-level information: The analysed material was cDNA or gDNA that came from T cells, B-cell-depleted T cells, or PBMCs.

Method: immunoSEQ multiplex PCR; TCRdb's copy keeps in-frame clones and lacks some. Of more than 110,000 clones in the sample, 78% were seen once. The sample was PBMCs or T cells enriched from blood (not recorded which). The sequence was collected from a woman aged 45-60 years who had recovered from COVID-19.

The CDR3 reads CASSLNIRNSPLHF. The CDR3 region has the DNA TGTGCCAGCAGCCTTAACATCCGTAATTCACCCCTCCACTTT. This chain joins TRBV7-8 and TRBJ1-6; D is unclear. The germline V and J ends were trimmed by 5 bases and 6 bases, with 11 bases remaining between them. This CDR3 contains 14 residues. Germline loops: CDR1 SGHVS, CDR2 FQNEAQ.